This T cell receptor (beta chain) was observed in a study of T cell changes during pregnancy in multiple sclerosis. The CDR3 runs 13 residues. V lost 5 bases, J lost 3 bases, and 10 bases lay in between. Germline loops: CDR1 MNHEY, CDR2 SMNVEV (reference sequence). Sequenced by immunoSEQ multiplex PCR; TCRdb stores in-frame clones only, minus some. The sample consists of 40,000 or so clones, approximately 90% of them appearing once. The sequencing here drew on CD4+ T cells from peripheral blood mononuclear cells, taken in the first trimester of pregnancy. The V and J genes are TRBV27 and TRBJ1-2; weak D call: TRBD1 (5 bases). This sequence originates from a female donor in good health, enrolled as a control in a pregnancy study. DNA for the CDR3: TGTGCCAGCAGTCCCGACAGTTACTATGGCTACACCTTC. The encoded protein is CASSPDSYYGYTF.